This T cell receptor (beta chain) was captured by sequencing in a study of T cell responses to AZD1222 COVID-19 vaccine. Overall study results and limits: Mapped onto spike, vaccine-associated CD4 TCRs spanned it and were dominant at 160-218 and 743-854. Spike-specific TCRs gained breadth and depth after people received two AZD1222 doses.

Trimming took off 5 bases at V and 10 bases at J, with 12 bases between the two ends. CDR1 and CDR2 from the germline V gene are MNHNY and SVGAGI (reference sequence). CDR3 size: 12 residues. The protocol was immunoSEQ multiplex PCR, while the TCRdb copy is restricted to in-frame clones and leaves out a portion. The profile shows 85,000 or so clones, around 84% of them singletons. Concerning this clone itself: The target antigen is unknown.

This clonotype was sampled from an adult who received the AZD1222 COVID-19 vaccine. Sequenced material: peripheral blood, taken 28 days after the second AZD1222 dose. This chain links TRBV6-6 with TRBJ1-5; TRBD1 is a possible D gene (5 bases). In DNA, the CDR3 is TGTGCCAGCAGTCGGGGCGGGGAACCCCAGCATTTT. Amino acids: CASSRGGEPQHF.